This is a list of T cell receptor beta chains from one sample in a study of blood T cell repertoires in COVID-19. Generated by immunoSEQ multiplex PCR, the TCRdb table keeps only in-frame clones and is missing some. The sample records around 300,000 clones, approximately 90% being singletons. Material: peripheral blood. The receptors were sampled from a woman between 50 and 59 years old with active or convalescent COVID-19. The CDR3 runs from the conserved cysteine through the conserved F or W. A row's size may be missing; if present it is once, few, many or a size class.

CDR3 | J | size | V
CASRPPPGGESSGNTIYF | TRBJ1-3 | - | TRBV19
CASSPGQGFYGYTF | TRBJ1-2 | - | TRBV5-4
CASSLRQGINYEQYF | TRBJ2-7 | - | TRBV27
CASSKTRGHAFF | TRBJ1-1 | few | TRBV28
CASSPRTGQNEKLFF | TRBJ1-4 | - | TRBV18
CATSASGGPKVQYF | TRBJ2-3 | - | TRBV24-1
CAWSLGGGPSDTQYF | TRBJ2-3 | - | TRBV30
CASSPRGRGANVLTF | TRBJ2-6 | once | TRBV2
CASSPPSSYEQYF | TRBJ2-7 | - | TRBV28
CATSRSGASLRSGANVLTF | TRBJ2-6 | - | TRBV15
CASSSPGVISNYGYTF | TRBJ1-2 | - | TRBV7-9
CSAPHPDTQYF | TRBJ2-3 | - | TRBV20-1
CASSLGVGEVAGELFF | TRBJ2-2 | once | TRBV5-4
CASSSNRGQPQHF | TRBJ1-5 | few | TRBV2
CASSYRRTSGQPQHF | TRBJ1-5 | few | TRBV6-5
CSASDGGQGARNSPLHF | TRBJ1-6 | - | TRBV20-1
CATSGGTGKYRGIQYF | TRBJ2-4 | - | TRBV15
CAWSVGQVNEKLFF | TRBJ1-4 | - | TRBV30
CASSVLGTMNTEAFF | TRBJ1-1 | - | TRBV7-2
CASSLQVYEQYF | TRBJ2-7 | - | TRBV12-3/TRBV12-4
CASRRQGTGELFF | TRBJ2-2 | - | TRBV6-4
CASSGGAGGHYNEQFF | TRBJ2-1 | - | TRBV7-9
CASSQEGGAGYGYTF | TRBJ1-2 | - | TRBV4-3
CASSSKGQGNTEAFF | TRBJ1-1 | few | TRBV7-3
CASSYPGSYGYTF | TRBJ1-2 | - | TRBV6-2/TRBV6-3
CASSFLRESTEAFF | TRBJ1-1 | once | TRBV12-1
CASTGDTGGYEQYF | TRBJ2-7 | - | TRBV28
CSVDGGQGFSGYTF | TRBJ1-2 | - | TRBV29-1
CASNPGTGHPGELFF | TRBJ2-2 | - | TRBV7-2
CASSPRDRIINYGYTF | TRBJ1-2 | - | TRBV7-9
CATSDPSGGPQQETQYF | TRBJ2-5 | few | TRBV24-1
CASSPSDRDYGYTF | TRBJ1-2 | - | TRBV28
CASSLPRDTDTQYF | TRBJ2-3 | - | TRBV7-2
CASSPRLAGVNEQFF | TRBJ2-1 | - | TRBV3-1/TRBV3-2
CASSYSGGSGELFF | TRBJ2-2 | - | TRBV27
CASSQVANTEAFF | TRBJ1-1 | few | TRBV4-1
CASSLWDSSYEQYF | TRBJ2-7 | - | TRBV27
CAYDFSSYNSPLHF | TRBJ1-6 | - | TRBV30
CASSYSSDRGEVYSNQPQHF | TRBJ1-5 | - | TRBV6-2/TRBV6-3
CASSARTGPRAYEQYF | TRBJ2-7 | - | TRBV6-1
CASSRGSNQPQHF | TRBJ1-5 | - | TRBV4-1
CAWSPPGQGLYGYTF | TRBJ1-2 | - | TRBV30
CAWSIRGGANEKLFF | TRBJ1-4 | - | TRBV30
CASSEGAGEYEQYF | TRBJ2-7 | - | TRBV2
CASSEQGAAYEQYF | TRBJ2-7 | - | TRBV2
CASVPGGGWTSYEQYF | TRBJ2-7 | - | TRBV28
CASSDSTGWGNTIYF | TRBJ1-3 | - | TRBV28
CASSSQGYNTGELFF | TRBJ2-2 | - | TRBV9
CASSSSRGGLNRAFF | TRBJ1-1 | - | TRBV27
CASSLDGQLNTGELFF | TRBJ2-2 | - | TRBV6-2/TRBV6-3
CASSFDRTYGYTF | TRBJ1-2 | - | TRBV11-2
CASSPPTGPGGNYGYTF | TRBJ1-2 | - | TRBV16
CASSLEGANTGELFF | TRBJ2-2 | - | TRBV5-5